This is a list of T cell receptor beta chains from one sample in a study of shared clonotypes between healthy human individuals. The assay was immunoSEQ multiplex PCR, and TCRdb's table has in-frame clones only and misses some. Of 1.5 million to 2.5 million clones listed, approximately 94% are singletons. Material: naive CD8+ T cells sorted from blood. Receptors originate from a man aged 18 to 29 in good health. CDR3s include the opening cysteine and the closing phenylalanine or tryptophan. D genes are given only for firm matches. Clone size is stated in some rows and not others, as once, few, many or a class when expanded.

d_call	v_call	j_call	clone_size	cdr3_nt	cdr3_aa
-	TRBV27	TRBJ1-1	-	TGTGCCAGCAGTTTATGGTACGGGTCTGAAGCTTTCTTT	CASSLWYGSEAFF
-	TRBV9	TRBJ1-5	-	TGTGCCAGCAGCGGTCACCGTCAGCCCCAGCATTTT	CASSGHRQPQHF
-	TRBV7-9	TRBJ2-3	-	TGTGCCAGCAGTGTCGTAGACGAATACACAGATACGCAGTATTTT	CASSVVDEYTDTQYF
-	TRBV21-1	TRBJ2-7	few	TGTGCCAGCAGCAAAACCTACGAGCAGTACTTC	CASSKTYEQYF
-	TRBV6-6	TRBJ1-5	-	TGTGCCAGCAGTGCAACGACAGTACGGCCCCAGCATTTT	CASSATTVRPQHF
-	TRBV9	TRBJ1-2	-	TGTGCCAGCAGCGTAGGTGGTCATGGCTACACCTTC	CASSVGGHGYTF
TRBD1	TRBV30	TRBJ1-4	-	TGTGCCTGGAGTCGGACAGGCTCCGGGGGAAAACTGTTTTTT	CAWSRTGSGGKLFF
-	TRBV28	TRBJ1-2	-	TGTGCCAGCAGTTTATTGCGGGATTCGTCATATGGCTACACCTTC	CASSLLRDSSYGYTF
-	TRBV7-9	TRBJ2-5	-	TGTGCCAGCAGCCGGACCGGGACGAGTCCTTGGGAGACCCAGTACTTC	CASSRTGTSPWETQYF
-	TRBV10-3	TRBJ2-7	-	TGTGCCATCAGTGAGTCCGGACAGACGAGCTCCTACGAGCAGTACTTC	CAISESGQTSSYEQYF
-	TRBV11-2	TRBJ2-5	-	TGTGCCAGCAGCAGCAGGGTAGACATTCAAGAGACCCAGTACTTC	CASSSRVDIQETQYF
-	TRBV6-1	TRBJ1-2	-	TGTGCCAGCAGTGAGGTGAGGGGTCGGAACTATGGCTACACCTTC	CASSEVRGRNYGYTF
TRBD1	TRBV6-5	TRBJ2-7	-	TGTGCCAGCAACGGCCTCGGGACAGGGGTCTACGAGCAGTACTTC	CASNGLGTGVYEQYF
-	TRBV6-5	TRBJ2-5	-	TGTGCCAGCAGTTACTCGGTTCGTCCCCAAGAGACCCAGTACTTC	CASSYSVRPQETQYF
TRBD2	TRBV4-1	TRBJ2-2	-	TGCGCCAGCAGCCAAGAAGAAGGGAGGGCCGGGGAGCTGTTTTTT	CASSQEEGRAGELFF
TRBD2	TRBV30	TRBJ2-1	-	TGTGCCTGGAGGGTCCCGGGAGGACCCTACAATGAGCAGTTCTTC	CAWRVPGGPYNEQFF
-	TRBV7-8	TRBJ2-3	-	TGTGCCAGCAGCCCACCGGACTCCACAGATACGCAGTATTTT	CASSPPDSTDTQYF
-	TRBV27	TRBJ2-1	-	TGTGCCAGCAGTTTATCGTTGGGCAATGAGCAGTTCTTC	CASSLSLGNEQFF
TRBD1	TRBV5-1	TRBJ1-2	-	TGCGCCAGCAGCTTGGCCCAGGGGGCCGACTATGGCTACACCTTC	CASSLAQGADYGYTF
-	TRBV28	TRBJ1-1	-	TGTGCCAGCAGTCCCACGGGGGAGGGGGTGAACACTGAAGCTTTCTTT	CASSPTGEGVNTEAFF
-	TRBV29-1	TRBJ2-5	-	TGCAGCGTTGTGCCCACAGCCCAAGAGACCCAGTACTTC	CSVVPTAQETQYF
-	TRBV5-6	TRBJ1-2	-	TGTGCCAGCAGTCGGGACCTTTGGGGCTACACCTTC	CASSRDLWGYTF
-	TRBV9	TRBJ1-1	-	TGTGCCAGCAGCGTAATCGGGGGGGGCACTGAAGCTTTCTTT	CASSVIGGGTEAFF
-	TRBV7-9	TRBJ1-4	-	TGTGCCAGCAGCCTCTCAGGCCAACGGGGTGAAAAACTGTTTTTT	CASSLSGQRGEKLFF
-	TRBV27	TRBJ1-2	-	TGTGCCAGCAGCCTCACAGGGTTTCCTAACTATGGCTACACCTTC	CASSLTGFPNYGYTF
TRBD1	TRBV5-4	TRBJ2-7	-	TGTGCCAGCAGCTTGATGGGACAGGGATCAATCTACGAGCAGTACTTC	CASSLMGQGSIYEQYF
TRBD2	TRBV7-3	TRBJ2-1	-	TGTGCCAGCAGCTTCAGCGGGGGGCGCTACAATGAGCAGTTCTTC	CASSFSGGRYNEQFF
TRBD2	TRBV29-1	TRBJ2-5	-	TGCAGCGTTGACGGACTAGCGGGCCAAGAGACCCAGTACTTC	CSVDGLAGQETQYF
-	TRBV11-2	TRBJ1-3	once	TGTGCCAGCAGCTTAGAAGGTCGAGGGGTTGGAAACACCATATATTTT	CASSLEGRGVGNTIYF
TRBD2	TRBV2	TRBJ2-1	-	TGTGCCAGCACCGTAGGACTAGCGACCTACAATGAGCAGTTCTTC	CASTVGLATYNEQFF
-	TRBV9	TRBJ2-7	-	TGTGCCAGCAGCGACCGGGACCCCGGCGAGCAGTACTTC	CASSDRDPGEQYF
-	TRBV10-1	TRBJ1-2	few	TGCGCCAGCAGTGATTCAGCAGGGGAAGGCTACACCTTC	CASSDSAGEGYTF
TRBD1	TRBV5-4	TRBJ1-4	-	TGTGCCGGATACGACAGGGGGGATGAAAAACTGTTTTTT	CAGYDRGDEKLFF
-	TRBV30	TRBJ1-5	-	TGTGCCTGGAGTGTACTGGGTGGGAGCAATCAGCCCCAGCATTTT	CAWSVLGGSNQPQHF
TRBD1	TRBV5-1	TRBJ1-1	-	TGCGCCAGCGGACAGGGTCCTGGTGAAGCTTTCTTT	CASGQGPGEAFF
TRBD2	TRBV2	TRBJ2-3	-	TGTGCCAGCAGTGAAGGTCTAGCGGGGGTGACAGATACGCAGTATTTT	CASSEGLAGVTDTQYF
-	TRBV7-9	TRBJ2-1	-	TGTGCCAGCAGCGAGACGGACAATGAGCAGTTCTTC	CASSETDNEQFF
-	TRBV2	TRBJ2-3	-	TGTGCCAGCAGTGAGACAGAAAGCACGCATACGCAGTATTTT	CASSETESTHTQYF
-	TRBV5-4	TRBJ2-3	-	TGTGCCAGCAGCTTGTTTGGTCTAGCTCTGACAGATACGCAGTATTTT	CASSLFGLALTDTQYF
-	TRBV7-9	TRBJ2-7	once	TGTGCCAGCAGCTCAACCCACAGCGCCGAACCCTACGAGCAGTACTTC	CASSSTHSAEPYEQYF
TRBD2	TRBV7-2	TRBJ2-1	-	TGTGCCAGCAGCTTGATTATTGGGACTAGCGAGCAGTTCTTC	CASSLIIGTSEQFF
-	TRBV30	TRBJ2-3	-	TGTGCCTGGGCGGGGGCGACAGATACGCAGTATTTT	CAWAGATDTQYF
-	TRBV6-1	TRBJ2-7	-	TGTGCTCTCAGTGAAATGGGCAGCTCCTACGAGCAGTACTTC	CALSEMGSSYEQYF
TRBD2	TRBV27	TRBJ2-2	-	TGTGCCAGCAGCTCCGCAGCGGGGACCGGGGAGCTGTTTTTT	CASSSAAGTGELFF
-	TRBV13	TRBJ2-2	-	TGTGCCAGCAGCTACTGGGGAAGGAACACCGGGGAGCTGTTTTTT	CASSYWGRNTGELFF
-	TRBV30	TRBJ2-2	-	TGTGCCTCAGTAATTGGTAGCGTAAAATTGGGTCCCGGGGAGCTGTTTTTT	CASVIGSVKLGPGELFF
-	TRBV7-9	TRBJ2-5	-	TGTGCCAGCAGTCTCCCCAGGGAAGAGACCCAGTACTTC	CASSLPREETQYF
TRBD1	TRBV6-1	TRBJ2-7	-	TGTGCCAGCAGTGCCACCGGGACAGGAACCTACGAGCAGTACTTC	CASSATGTGTYEQYF
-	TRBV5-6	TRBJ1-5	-	TGTGCCAGCAGCTTGTACGGGTCTGGCAATCAGCCCCAGCATTTT	CASSLYGSGNQPQHF
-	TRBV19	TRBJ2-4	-	TGTGCCAGTAGTACTCAACCTCAGGGGGGGCTAGCCAAAAACATTCAGTACTTC	CASSTQPQGGLAKNIQYF
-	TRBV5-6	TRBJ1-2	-	TGTGCCAGCAGCCAGACGGGGAGCTATGGCTACACCTTC	CASSQTGSYGYTF
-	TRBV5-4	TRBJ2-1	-	TGTGCCAGCAGCTTGGGTAGCGGTGAGCAGTTCTTC	CASSLGSGEQFF
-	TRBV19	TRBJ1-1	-	TGTGCCAGTAGGATCCCCAGCGTGAACACTGAAGCTTTCTTT	CASRIPSVNTEAFF